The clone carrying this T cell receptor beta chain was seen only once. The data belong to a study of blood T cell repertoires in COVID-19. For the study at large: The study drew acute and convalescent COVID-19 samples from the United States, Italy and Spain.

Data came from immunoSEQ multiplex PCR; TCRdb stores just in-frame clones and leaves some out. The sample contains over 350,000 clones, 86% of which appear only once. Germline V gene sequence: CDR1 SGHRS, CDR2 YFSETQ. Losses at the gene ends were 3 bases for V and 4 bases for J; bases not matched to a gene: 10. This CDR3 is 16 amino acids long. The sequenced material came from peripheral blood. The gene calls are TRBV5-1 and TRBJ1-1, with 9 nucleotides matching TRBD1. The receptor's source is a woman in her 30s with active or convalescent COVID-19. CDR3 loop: CASSSGTGIGTTEAFF. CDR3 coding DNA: TGCGCCAGCAGCTCCGGGACAGGGATCGGGACCACTGAAGCTTTCTTT.